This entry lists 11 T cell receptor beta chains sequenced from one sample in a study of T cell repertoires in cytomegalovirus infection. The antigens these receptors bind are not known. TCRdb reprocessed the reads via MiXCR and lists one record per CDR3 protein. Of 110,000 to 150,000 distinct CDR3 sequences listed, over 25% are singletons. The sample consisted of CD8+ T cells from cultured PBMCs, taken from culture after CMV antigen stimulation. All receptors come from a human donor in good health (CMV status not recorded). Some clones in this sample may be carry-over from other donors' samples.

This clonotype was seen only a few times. CDR3 sequence: CASSLGRTNTGELFF. CDR3 nucleotides: TGTGCCAGCAGCTTAGGACGGACGAACACCGGGGAGCTGTTTTTT. The genes are TRBV5-5 and TRBJ2-2; D remains unclear. Trimming cost V 2 bases and J 0 bases, with 8 bases left between them. Per the germline V gene, CDR1 is SGHKS and CDR2 is YYEKEE (reference sequence). The CDR3 runs to 15 residues. Combining the CDR3 with reference TRBV5-5 and TRBJ2-2 gives the whole variable domain DAGVTQSPTHLIKTRGQQVTLRCSPISGHKSVSWYQQVLGQGPQFIFQYYEKEERGRGNFPDRFSARQFPNYSSELNVNALLLGDSALYLCASSLGRTNTGELFFGEGSRLTVL.

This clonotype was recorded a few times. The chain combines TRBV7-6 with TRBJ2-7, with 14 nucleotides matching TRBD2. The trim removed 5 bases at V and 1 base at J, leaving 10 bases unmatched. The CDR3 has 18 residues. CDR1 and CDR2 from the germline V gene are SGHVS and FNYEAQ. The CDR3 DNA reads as TGTGCCAGCAGCCCGGGACTAGCGGGGGCCTTCGGGTCCTACGAGCAGTACTTC. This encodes CASSPGLAGAFGSYEQYF.

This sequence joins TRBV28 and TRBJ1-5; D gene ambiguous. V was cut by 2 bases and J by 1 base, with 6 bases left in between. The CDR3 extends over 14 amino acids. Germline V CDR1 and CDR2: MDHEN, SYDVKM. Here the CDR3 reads CASSLEPSNQPQHF. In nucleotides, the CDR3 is TGTGCCAGCAGTTTAGAGCCGAGCAATCAGCCCCAGCATTTT.

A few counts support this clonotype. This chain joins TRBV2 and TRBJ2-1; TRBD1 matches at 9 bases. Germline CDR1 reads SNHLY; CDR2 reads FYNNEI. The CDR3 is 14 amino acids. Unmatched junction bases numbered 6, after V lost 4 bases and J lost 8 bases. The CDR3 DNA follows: TGTGCCAGCAGTGTCGACAGGGGGTGGCATGAGCAGTTCTTC. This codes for CASSVDRGWHEQFF.

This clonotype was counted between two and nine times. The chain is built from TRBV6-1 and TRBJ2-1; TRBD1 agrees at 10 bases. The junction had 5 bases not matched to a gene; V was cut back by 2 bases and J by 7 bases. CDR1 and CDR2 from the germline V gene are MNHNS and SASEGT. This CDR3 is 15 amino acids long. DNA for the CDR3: TGTGCCAGCAGTGAAATGCGGACAGGGGGTAATGAGCAGTTCTTC. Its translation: CASSEMRTGGNEQFF.

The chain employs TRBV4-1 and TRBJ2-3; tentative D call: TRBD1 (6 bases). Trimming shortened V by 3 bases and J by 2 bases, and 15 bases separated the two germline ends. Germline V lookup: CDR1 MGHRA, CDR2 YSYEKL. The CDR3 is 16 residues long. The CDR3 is CASSHREGGATDTQYF. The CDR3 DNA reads TGCGCCAGCAGCCATCGCGAAGGGGGAGCCACAGATACGCAGTATTTT.

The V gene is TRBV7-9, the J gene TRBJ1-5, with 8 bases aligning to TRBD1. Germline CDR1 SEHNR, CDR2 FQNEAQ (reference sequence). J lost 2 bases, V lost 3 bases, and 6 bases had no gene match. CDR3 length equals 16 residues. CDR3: CASSLDDRGRNQPQHF. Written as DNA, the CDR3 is TGTGCCAGCAGCTTGGATGACAGGGGACGCAATCAGCCCCAGCATTTT.

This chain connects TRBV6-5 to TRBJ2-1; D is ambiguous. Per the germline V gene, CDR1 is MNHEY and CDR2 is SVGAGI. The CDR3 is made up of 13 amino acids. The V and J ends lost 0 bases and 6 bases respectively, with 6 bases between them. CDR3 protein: CASSYSASNEQFF. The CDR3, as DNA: TGTGCCAGCAGTTACTCTGCTAGCAATGAGCAGTTCTTC.

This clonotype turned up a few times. CDR3 region: CASSEVTGFTEAFF. The CDR3 nucleotides read TGTGCCAGCAGTGAAGTGACAGGGTTCACTGAAGCTTTCTTT. V is TRBV12-3 or TRBV12-4 and J is TRBJ1-1; 7 positions match TRBD1. The CDR3 length is 14 residues. V lost 5 bases and J lost 4; bases outside the gene matches: 7.

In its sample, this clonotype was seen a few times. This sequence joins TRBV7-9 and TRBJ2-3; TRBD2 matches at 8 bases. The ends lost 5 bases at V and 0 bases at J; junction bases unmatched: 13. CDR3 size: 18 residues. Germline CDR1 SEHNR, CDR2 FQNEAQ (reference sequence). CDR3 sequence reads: CASSDGLAIGTSTDTQYF. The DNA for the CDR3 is TGTGCCAGCAGCGACGGACTAGCTATTGGGACTAGCACAGATACGCAGTATTTT.

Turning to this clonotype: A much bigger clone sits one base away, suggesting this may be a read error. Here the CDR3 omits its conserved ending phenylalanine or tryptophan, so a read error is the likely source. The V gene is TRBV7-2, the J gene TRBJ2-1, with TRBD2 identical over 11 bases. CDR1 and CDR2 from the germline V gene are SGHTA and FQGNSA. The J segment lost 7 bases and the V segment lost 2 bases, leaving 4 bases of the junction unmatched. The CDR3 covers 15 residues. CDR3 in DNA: TGTGCCAGCAGCTTATTAGCGGGGGGGCTGAATGAGCAGTTCATC. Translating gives CASSLLAGGLNEQFI.